Below, 23 T cell receptor beta chains from the same sample are listed, as sequenced in a study of cytomegalovirus exposure and HLA in healthy donors. With 60 Vbeta and 13 Jbeta primers, the PCR was carried out. The repertoire was sequenced with immunoSEQ multiplex PCR; TCRdb's copy has only in-frame clones and lacks some. In the table there are approximately 180,000 clones, approximately 72% of which are singletons. Sequenced: PBMCs. The receptors shown here come from a human donor in good health.

This clone was detected a few times. The chain links TRBV5-4 to TRBJ1-2, with D maybe TRBD1 (6 bases). Germline CDR1 is SGHNT and CDR2 is YYREEE (reference sequence). Trimming left V 0 bases short and J 7 bases short, with 13 bases between. The CDR3 length is 14 residues. CDR3 sequence reads: CASSLARTVSGYTF. As DNA, the CDR3 is TGTGCCAGCAGCTTGGCCCGGACAGTGAGTGGCTACACCTTC. Drawing the rest from reference TRBV5-4 and TRBJ1-2, the complete variable domain is ETGVTQSPTHLIKTRGQQVTLRCSSQSGHNTVSWYQQALGQGPQFIFQYYREEENGRGNFPPRFSGLQFPNYSSELNVNALELDDSALYLCASSLARTVSGYTFGSGTRLTVV.

The V gene is TRBV7-6, the J gene TRBJ1-2; 8 bases agree with TRBD1. Germline CDR1 SGHVS, CDR2 FNYEAQ. The CDR3 is 17 amino acids. V was pared by 1 base and J by 0 bases, with 7 bases of the junction left unmatched. CDR3 amino acids: CASSLEQGVVPNYGYTF. CDR3 DNA: TGTGCCAGCAGCTTAGAACAGGGGGTTGTGCCTAACTATGGCTACACCTTC.

The rearrangement uses TRBV18 and TRBJ2-3; the D gene is possibly TRBD2 (6 bases). The CDR3 has 14 residues. The V gene lost 2 bases and the J gene lost 1 base, with 7 bases spanning the gap. Germline lookup yields CDR1 KGHSH and CDR2 LQKENI. CDR3 sequence reads: CASSPREGTDTQYF. The CDR3 DNA is TGTGCCAGCTCACCAAGGGAGGGCACAGATACGCAGTATTTT.

This chain joins TRBV7-9 and TRBJ2-7; perhaps TRBD1 as D (5 bases). Germline V CDR1 and CDR2: SEHNR, FQNEAQ (reference sequence). The CDR3 consists of 12 residues. The CDR3 loop reads CSGGRGTYEQYF. DNA of the CDR3: TGTTCCGGCGGTAGGGGAACCTACGAGCAGTACTTC.

This sequence joins TRBV20-1 and TRBJ2-3, with 7 positions matching TRBD1. The germline CDR1 and CDR2 sequences are DFQATT and SNEGSKA (reference sequence). The CDR3 is 10 amino acids. V lost 8 bases and J lost 4; bases outside the gene matches: 0. CDR3 sequence reads: CSTGADTQYF. CDR3 DNA sequence: TGCAGTACAGGGGCAGATACGCAGTATTTT.

The V and J genes are TRBV6-4 and TRBJ2-2, with 13 bases matching TRBD2. Germline V lookup: CDR1 MRHNA, CDR2 SNTAGT. CDR3 length equals 18 residues. Trimming at V came to 8 bases and at J to 1 base, leaving 10 bases not matched to a gene. Written as DNA, the CDR3 is TGTGCCAGCTCAAGGACTAGCGGGGGTCTCCTGAACACCGGGGAGCTGTTTTTT. This gives the protein CASSRTSGGLLNTGELFF.

This clone was detected a few times. The V and J genes are TRBV7-8 and TRBJ1-4, with D unclear. V was pared by 6 bases and J by 3 bases, with 14 bases between. Germline loops: CDR1 SGHVS, CDR2 FQNEAQ. This CDR3 spans 15 amino acids. Here the CDR3 reads CASRAGGMANEKLFF. For the CDR3, the DNA is TGTGCCAGCAGGGCCGGAGGGATGGCTAATGAAAAACTGTTTTTT.

The chain carries TRBV7-2 and TRBJ1-1; a weak D match, TRBD1 (6 bases). Germline V gene sequence: CDR1 SGHTA, CDR2 FQGNSA. The V gene lost 4 bases and the J gene lost 2 bases, with 17 bases spanning the gap. The CDR3 loop spans 16 amino acids. CDR3: CASSSRDIVSNTEAFF. The CDR3 coding sequence is TGTGCCAGCAGCTCCAGGGACATAGTCAGTAACACTGAAGCTTTCTTT.

The chain carries TRBV19 and TRBJ1-1, with D possibly TRBD1 on 6 matching bases. The V gene's germline CDR1 is LNHDA and CDR2 SQIVND (reference sequence). V lost 5 bases to trimming and J lost 1 base, with 14 bases between them. CDR3 length: 15 residues. Written as DNA, the CDR3 is TGTGCCAGTAGTCCGCAGACAGGAGCGAACACTGAAGCTTTCTTT. Its protein product is CASSPQTGANTEAFF. The entire variable domain, with the rest obtained from reference TRBV19 and TRBJ1-1, is as follows: DGGITQSPKYLFRKEGQNVTLSCEQNLNHDAMYWYRQDPGQGLRLIYYSQIVNDFQKGDIAEGYSVSREKKESFPLTVTSAQKNPTAFYLCASSPQTGANTEAFFGQGTRLTVV.

J is TRBJ2-3 and V is TRBV19; 16 bases map to TRBD2. The V and J ends lost 8 bases and 6 bases, in that order; junction bases with no gene match: 5. CDR3 size: 15 residues. Germline CDR1 reads LNHDA; CDR2 reads SQIVND (reference sequence). CDR3 in DNA: TGTGCCAGTGGGACTAGCGGGGGGGCATTGGATACGCAGTATTTT. Amino acids: CASGTSGGALDTQYF.

This clone was found once. The chain combines TRBV2 with TRBJ1-2; perhaps TRBD1 as D (5 bases). Trimming shortened V by 5 bases and J by 8 bases, and 18 bases separated the two germline ends. CDR3 size: 14 residues. Germline V CDR1 and CDR2: SNHLY, FYNNEI. For the CDR3, the DNA is TGTGCCAGCAGTCCCGACAGTGGGCGGGGCGGCTACACCTTC. As protein: CASSPDSGRGGYTF.

This chain uses TRBV27 with TRBJ2-1; TRBD2 aligns across 8 bases. The CDR3 sequence is 16 residues long. Germline CDR1 and CDR2: MNHEY and SMNVEV (reference sequence). Germline trimming cut 4 bases from V and 2 bases from J; bases unmatched to any gene: 7. The DNA of the CDR3 is TGTGCCAGCAGTTGGACCGGGGGGGCCCCCTACAATGAGCAGTTCTTC. Protein product: CASSWTGGAPYNEQFF.

This chain links TRBV19 with TRBJ1-1; the D is unclear. The germline V gene encodes CDR1 LNHDA and CDR2 SQIVND (reference sequence). The V and J ends lost 0 bases and 1 base respectively, with 9 bases between them. The CDR3 consists of 15 residues. The CDR3 bases are TGTGCCAGTAGTATAGATTTGGCAGGGAACACTGAAGCTTTCTTT. It codes for CASSIDLAGNTEAFF.

The rearrangement links TRBV29-1 to TRBJ2-7, with 9 bases identical to TRBD1. V dropped 7 bases and J dropped 3; count of bases not matched to a gene: 4. The germline gives CDR1 SQVTM, CDR2 ANQGSEA. CDR3 length: 12 residues. CDR3 nucleotide sequence: TGCAGCGCGGGACAGGGCGACTACGAGCAGTACTTC. It yields the protein CSAGQGDYEQYF.

J is TRBJ2-6 and V is TRBV5-4, with no clear D. The CDR3 is made up of 15 amino acids. CDR1 and CDR2 (germline): SGHNT, YYREEE (reference sequence). V lost 0 bases and J 4 bases, leaving 8 bases between the germline ends. CDR3 nucleotides: TGTGCCAGCAGCTTGGAAGCTACCGGGGCCAACGTCCTGACTTTC. This gives the protein CASSLEATGANVLTF.

The chain has TRBV9 and TRBJ2-7; D might be TRBD2 (5 bases). Germline CDR1 and CDR2: SGDLS and YYNGEE. The V end was cut by 0 bases, the J end by 2 bases, with 9 bases between. The CDR3 runs to 14 residues. This chain's CDR3 is CASSVDLATYEQYF. In DNA form, the CDR3 reads TGTGCCAGCAGCGTAGATCTAGCTACCTACGAGCAGTACTTC.

V and J are TRBV28 and TRBJ1-2; D is ambiguous. This CDR3 contains 13 residues. Germline CDR1 is MDHEN and CDR2 is SYDVKM. V was pared by 4 bases and J by 7 bases, with 13 bases between. For the CDR3, the DNA is TGTGCCAGCAGTTCCGTGACATGGTCTGGCTACACCTTC. It is translated as CASSSVTWSGYTF.

This chain joins TRBV27 and TRBJ2-1, with TRBD1 as a possible D gene (7 bases). Germline V gives CDR1 MNHEY, CDR2 SMNVEV (reference sequence). CDR3 length equals 16 residues. The ends were cut back, 5 bases at V and 9 bases at J, with 23 bases in the middle. This chain's CDR3 is CASSPLRGAAPGEQFF. CDR3 coding DNA: TGTGCCAGCAGTCCTCTCAGGGGGGCGGCCCCGGGTGAGCAGTTCTTC.

This clone has only a few counts. The rearrangement joins TRBV5-6 to TRBJ2-3; 9 positions agree with TRBD2. This CDR3 has 12 amino acids. Losses at the gene ends were 4 bases for V and 8 bases for J; bases not matched to a gene: 2. Per germline, CDR1 SGHDT and CDR2 YYEEEE. This CDR3 reads CASSVTSGTQYF. As DNA, the CDR3 is TGTGCCAGCAGCGTGACTAGCGGTACGCAGTATTTT.

This clone was seen only a few times. V gene TRBV15 combines with J gene TRBJ1-6; 9 bases map to TRBD1. V lost 0 bases to trimming and J lost 9 bases; unmatched junction nucleotides: 6. The length of the CDR3 is 16 residues. Germline values: CDR1 LNHNV, CDR2 YYDKDF (reference sequence). Here the CDR3 reads CATSRDRGQGASPLHF. CDR3 in DNA: TGTGCCACCAGCAGAGATCGGGGACAGGGAGCTTCACCCCTCCACTTT.

The J gene is TRBJ1-1, the V gene TRBV7-9; D is uncertain. The V and J ends lost 0 bases and 0 bases respectively, with 5 bases between them. Germline CDR1 and CDR2: SEHNR and FQNEAQ (reference sequence). The CDR3 totals 14 residues. In nucleotides, the CDR3 is TGTGCCAGCAGCTTAGCCAGGTTGAACACTGAAGCTTTCTTT. Translated: CASSLARLNTEAFF.

The table lists this clone with a count of one. The V call is TRBV11-2, the J call TRBJ1-1; TRBD1 is a possible D gene (6 bases). With 6 bases removed from V and 0 bases from J, the gap between germline ends came to 8 bases. Germline CDR1 reads SGHAT; CDR2 reads FQNNGV. CDR3 length equals 13 residues. This chain's CDR3 is CASSTGLNTEAFF. The CDR3 region has the DNA TGTGCCAGCAGTACAGGGCTGAACACTGAAGCTTTCTTT.

This chain links TRBV7-2 with TRBJ1-2; 7 positions match TRBD1. This CDR3 is built from 16 residues. Germline CDR1 reads SGHTA; CDR2 reads FQGNSA. V shed 1 base and J 4 bases; nucleotides not matched to a gene: 9. CDR3 protein: CASSLVGTEGSYGYTF. CDR3 nucleotides: TGTGCCAGCAGCTTAGTAGGGACAGAGGGTTCCTATGGCTACACCTTC.